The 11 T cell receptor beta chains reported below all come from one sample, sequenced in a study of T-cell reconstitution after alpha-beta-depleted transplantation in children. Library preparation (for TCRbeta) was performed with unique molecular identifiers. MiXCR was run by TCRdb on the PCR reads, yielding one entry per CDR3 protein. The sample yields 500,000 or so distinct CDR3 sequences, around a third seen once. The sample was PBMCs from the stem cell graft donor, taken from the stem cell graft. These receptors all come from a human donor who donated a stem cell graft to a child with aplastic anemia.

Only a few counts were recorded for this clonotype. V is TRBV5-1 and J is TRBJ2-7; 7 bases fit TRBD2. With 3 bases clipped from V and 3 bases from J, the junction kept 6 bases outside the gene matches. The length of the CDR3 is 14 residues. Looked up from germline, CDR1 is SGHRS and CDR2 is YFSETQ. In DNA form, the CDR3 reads TGCGCCAGCAGCTGGGGGGGAGAGAACTACGAGCAGTACTTC. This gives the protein CASSWGGENYEQYF. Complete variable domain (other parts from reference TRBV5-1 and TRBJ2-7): KAGVTQTPRYLIKTRGQQVTLSCSPISGHRSVSWYQQTPGQGLQFLFEYFSETQRNKGNFPGRFSGRQFSNSRSEMNVSTLELGDSALYLCASSWGGENYEQYFGPGTRLTVT.

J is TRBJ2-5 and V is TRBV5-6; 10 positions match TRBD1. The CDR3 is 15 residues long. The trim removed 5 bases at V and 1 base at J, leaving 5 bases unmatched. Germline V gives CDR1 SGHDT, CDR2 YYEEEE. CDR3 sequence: CASSWGTGVQETQYF. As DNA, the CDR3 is TGTGCCAGCAGTTGGGGGACAGGGGTCCAAGAGACCCAGTACTTC.

The CDR3 nucleotides are TGCGCCAGCAGCCCTACAGGGGAGGCCTACAATGAGCAGTTCTTC. This codes for CASSPTGEAYNEQFF. The rearrangement links TRBV5-1 to TRBJ2-1; weak D call: TRBD1 (7 bases). The V end was cut by 4 bases, the J end by 2 bases, with 13 bases between. The CDR3 runs 15 residues. Germline V gene sequence: CDR1 SGHRS, CDR2 YFSETQ. The whole variable domain, remainder taken from reference TRBV5-1 and TRBJ2-1, is KAGVTQTPRYLIKTRGQQVTLSCSPISGHRSVSWYQQTPGQGLQFLFEYFSETQRNKGNFPGRFSGRQFSNSRSEMNVSTLELGDSALYLCASSPTGEAYNEQFFGPGTRLTVL.

CDR3 protein: CASSLGQGDEQYV. The DNA for the CDR3 is TGTGCCAGCAGCTTGGGCCAGGGAGACGAGCAGTACGTC. The chain recombines TRBV5-4 with TRBJ2-7, with D perhaps given as TRBD1 or TRBD2 (5 bases each). V dropped 0 bases and J dropped 5 bases, with 9 bases sitting between them. There are 13 residues in the CDR3. Germline V gives CDR1 SGHNT, CDR2 YYREEE (reference sequence).

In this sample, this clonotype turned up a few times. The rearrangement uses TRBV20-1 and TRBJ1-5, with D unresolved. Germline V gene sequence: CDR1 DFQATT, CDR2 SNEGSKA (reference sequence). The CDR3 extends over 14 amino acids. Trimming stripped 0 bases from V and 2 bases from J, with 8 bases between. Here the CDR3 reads CSAREVARNQPQHF. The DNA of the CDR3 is TGCAGTGCTAGAGAGGTCGCCCGCAATCAGCCCCAGCATTTT.

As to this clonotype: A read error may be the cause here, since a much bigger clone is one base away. In DNA form, the CDR3 reads TGCGCCAGCAGCTTCGACCAAGAGACCCAGTACTTC. It is translated as CASSFDQETQYF. The J gene is TRBJ2-5, the V gene TRBV5-1; D gene ambiguous. Germline CDR1 and CDR2: SGHRS and YFSETQ. The CDR3 spans 12 residues. The V gene lost 2 bases and the J gene lost 0 bases, with 2 bases spanning the gap.

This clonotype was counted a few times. The CDR3: CASSRDRGLYEQYF. In DNA form, the CDR3 reads TGCGCCAGCAGCCGAGACAGGGGGCTTTACGAGCAGTACTTC. The chain links TRBV4-3 to TRBJ2-7; TRBD1 matches at 10 bases. This CDR3 region has 14 residues. V gave up 4 bases and J gave up 4 bases; unmatched junction bases: 4. In germline, CDR1 is LGHNA, CDR2 YSLEER.

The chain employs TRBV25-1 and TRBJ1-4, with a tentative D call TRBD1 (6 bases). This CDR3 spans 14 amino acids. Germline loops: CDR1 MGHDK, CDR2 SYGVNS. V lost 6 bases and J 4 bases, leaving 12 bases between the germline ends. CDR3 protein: CASRQTGFNEKLFF. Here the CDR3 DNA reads TGTGCCAGCAGACAGACAGGTTTTAATGAAAAACTGTTTTTT.

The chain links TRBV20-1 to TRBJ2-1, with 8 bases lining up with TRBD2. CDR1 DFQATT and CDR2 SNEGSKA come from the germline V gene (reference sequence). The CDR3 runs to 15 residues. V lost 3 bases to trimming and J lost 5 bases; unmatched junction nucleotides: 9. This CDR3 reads CSARAGTRVDNEQFF. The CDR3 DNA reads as TGCAGTGCTAGGGCCGGGACTAGGGTTGACAATGAGCAGTTCTTC.

The CDR3 nucleotides are TGTGCCACTAGGGGGGTGGGGACTGAAGCTTTCTTT. Its protein is CATRGVGTEAFF. This chain uses TRBV27 with TRBJ1-1, with D perhaps matching TRBD1 (6 bases). The germline V gene has CDR1 MNHEY and CDR2 SMNVEV (reference sequence). The CDR3 contains 12 residues. The V gene lost 10 bases and the J gene lost 5 bases, with 14 bases spanning the gap.

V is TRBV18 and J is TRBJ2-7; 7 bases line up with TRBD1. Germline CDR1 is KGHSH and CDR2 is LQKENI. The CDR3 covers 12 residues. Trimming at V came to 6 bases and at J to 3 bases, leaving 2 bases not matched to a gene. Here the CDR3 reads CASSGDSYEQYV. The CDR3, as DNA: TGTGCCAGCTCTGGGGACAGCTACGAGCAGTACGTC.